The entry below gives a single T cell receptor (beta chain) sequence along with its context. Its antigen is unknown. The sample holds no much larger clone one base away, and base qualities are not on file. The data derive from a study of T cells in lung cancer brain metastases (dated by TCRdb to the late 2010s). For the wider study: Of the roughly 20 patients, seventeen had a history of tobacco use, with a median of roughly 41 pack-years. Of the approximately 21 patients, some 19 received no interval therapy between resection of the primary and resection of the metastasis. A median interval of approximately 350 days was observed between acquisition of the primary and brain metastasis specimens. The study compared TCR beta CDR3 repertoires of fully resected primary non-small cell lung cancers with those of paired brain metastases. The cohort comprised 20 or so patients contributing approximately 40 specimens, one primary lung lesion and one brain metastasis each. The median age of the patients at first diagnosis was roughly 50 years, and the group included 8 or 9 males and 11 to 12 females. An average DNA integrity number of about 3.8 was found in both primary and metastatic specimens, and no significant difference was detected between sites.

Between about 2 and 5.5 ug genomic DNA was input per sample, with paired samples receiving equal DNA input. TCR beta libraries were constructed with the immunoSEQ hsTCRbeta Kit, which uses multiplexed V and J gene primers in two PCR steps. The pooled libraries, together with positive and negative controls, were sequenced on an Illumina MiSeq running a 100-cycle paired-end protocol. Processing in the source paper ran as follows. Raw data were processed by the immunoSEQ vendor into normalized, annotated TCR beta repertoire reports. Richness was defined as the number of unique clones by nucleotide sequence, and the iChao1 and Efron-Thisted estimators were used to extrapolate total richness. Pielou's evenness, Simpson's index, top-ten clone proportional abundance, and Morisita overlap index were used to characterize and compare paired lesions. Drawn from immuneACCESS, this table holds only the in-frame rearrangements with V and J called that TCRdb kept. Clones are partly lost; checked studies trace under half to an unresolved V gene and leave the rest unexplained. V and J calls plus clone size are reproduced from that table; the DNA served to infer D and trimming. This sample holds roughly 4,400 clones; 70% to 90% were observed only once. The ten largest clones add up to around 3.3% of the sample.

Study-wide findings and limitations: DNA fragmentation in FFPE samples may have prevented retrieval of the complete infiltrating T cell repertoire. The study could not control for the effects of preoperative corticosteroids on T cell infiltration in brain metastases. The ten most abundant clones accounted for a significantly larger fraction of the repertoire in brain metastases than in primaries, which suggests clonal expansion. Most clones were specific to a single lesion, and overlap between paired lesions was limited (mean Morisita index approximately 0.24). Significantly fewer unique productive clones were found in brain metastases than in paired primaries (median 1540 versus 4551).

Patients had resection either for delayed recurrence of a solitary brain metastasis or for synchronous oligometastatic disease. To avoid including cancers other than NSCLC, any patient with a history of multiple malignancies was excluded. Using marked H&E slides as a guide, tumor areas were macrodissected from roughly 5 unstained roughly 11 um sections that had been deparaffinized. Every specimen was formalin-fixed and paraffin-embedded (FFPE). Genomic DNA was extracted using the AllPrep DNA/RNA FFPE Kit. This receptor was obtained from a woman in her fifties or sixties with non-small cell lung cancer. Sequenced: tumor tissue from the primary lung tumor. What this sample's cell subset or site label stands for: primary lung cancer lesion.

The sequenced DNA is TGTGCCAGCAGTCAGGATAGAGACAGGGAGTATCAGCCCCAGCATTTT. Translation gives CASSQDRDREYQPQHF. Here the chain combines TRBV2 and TRBJ1-5; TRBD1 agrees with 7 junctional bases. The CDR3 runs 16 amino acids, cysteine and phenylalanine included. The read is trimmed to its CDR3 DNA, 48 bases read in frame from base 1. Here V drops 5 bases and J drops 5 bases, and the junction holds 12 bases not matched to any gene. CDR1 SNHLY and CDR2 FYNNEI were looked up in the germline V gene.